This TCR beta chain emerged from a study of blood T cell repertoires in COVID-19 (dated by TCRdb to the early 2020s). Context from the whole study: The collaborator samples originated in the United States, Italy and Spain and spanned the acute and convalescent phases of COVID-19. A freely available public database, intended as a resource for researchers studying the immune response to SARS-CoV-2, is where the repertoires were released. The prospective study material was composed of cDNA or gDNA derived from T cells, B-cell-depleted T cells, or PBMCs. Sample metadata almost always included a de-identified subject ID, COVID-19 status, age in years and sex. Deeply sampled blood TCRbeta repertoires from subjects exposed to, actively infected with, or recovered from COVID-19 were included in the dataset. Where HLA class I and class II types were available, the types were taken from metadata supplied by the sample provider, not from assay-based typing. Samples came from the ongoing ImmuneRACE study (first 160 participants) plus 1,254 subjects from 6 global collaborators. Study-wide conclusions, independent of this receptor: Clinical and demographic metadata were provided uncurated, with the amount varying by source and participant.

To note about this clone: There is no known antigen for this receptor. No qualities accompany the bases; no much larger clone lies one base away.

TCRbeta CDR3 regions were amplified from genomic DNA using the immunoSEQ Assay, a bias-controlled multiplex PCR. The study's processing was this. The number of nucleated cells in each sample was estimated by amplification of reference gene primers within the assay. To quantify the absolute abundance of each unique TCRbeta CDR3 rearrangement, sequence reads were collapsed and filtered. For each sample, productive Simpson clonality was calculated as the square root of Simpson's diversity index over productive rearrangements. TCRdb took over this immuneACCESS table, retaining in-frame rearrangements with V and J assigned. Such tables are incomplete; in checked studies, under half of the missing clones stem from an unresolved V gene, and the remainder is unexplained. V and J calls and clone size come straight from that table; D and trimming were deduced from the DNA. For this sample there are around 160,000 clones; about 87% appear just once. The biggest ten clones account for about 6% of the sample.

According to the germline V gene (reference sequence), CDR1 reads LNHDA and CDR2 reads SQIVND. The CDR3 sequence holds 16 residues, the cysteine and phenylalanine included. CDR3 DNA is the only sequence kept; it has 48 bases, read in frame from the first base. V and J lose 4 bases and 1 base, and a span of 15 bases separates them. The collaborating institutions used their own protocols to collect whole blood in K2EDTA tubes. For TCRbeta analysis, collaborator samples were shipped as frozen whole blood, as isolated PBMCs, or as DNA extracted from either sample type. The sequence was collected from an elderly man with acute or convalescent COVID-19. Sequencing was done on a sample of peripheral blood. The chain was built from TRBV19 and TRBJ2-3, with TRBD2 tentatively as D gene (6 bases match). This receptor carries the CDR3 CASSTGAPGGTDTQYF. The DNA is as follows: TGTGCCAGTAGTACCGGGGCCCCGGGGGGCACAGATACGCAGTATTTT. Outside the CDR3, residues come from the reference TRBV19 and TRBJ2-3 proteins, so the full variable domain is: DGGITQSPKYLFRKEGQNVTLSCEQNLNHDAMYWYRQDPGQGLRLIYYSQIVNDFQKGDIAEGYSVSREKKESFPLTVTSAQKNPTAFYLCASSTGAPGGTDTQYFGPGTRLTVL.